These 20 T cell receptor beta chains originate from one sample sequenced in a study of cytomegalovirus exposure and HLA in healthy donors. 13 Jbeta primers and 60 Vbeta primers were used for the PCR. The protocol was immunoSEQ multiplex PCR, while the TCRdb copy is restricted to in-frame clones and leaves out a portion. This sample has some 240,000 clones; 78% occur once, and the top ten carry around 4%. Sequences were obtained from PBMCs. All receptors come from a male donor in good health and CMV-seronegative.

The table lists this clone with a few counts. The same CDR3 is also encoded by other DNA sequences in this sample. This sequence joins TRBV28 and TRBJ1-1, with D unclear. The V gene's germline CDR1 is MDHEN and CDR2 SYDVKM. The CDR3 sequence is 11 residues long. V dropped 8 bases and J dropped 6 bases, with 10 bases sitting between them. For the CDR3, the DNA is TGTGCCAGCCGAGGGAGGCCTGAAGCTTTCTTT. Translation: CASRGRPEAFF.

The V and J genes are TRBV30 and TRBJ1-3; perhaps TRBD1 as D (6 bases). Germline CDR1 and CDR2: GTSNPN and SVGIG (reference sequence). V lost 1 base and J 1 base, leaving 11 bases between the germline ends. The CDR3 runs 15 residues. The CDR3 here is CAWSEGVSSGNTIYF. The CDR3 coding sequence is TGTGCCTGGAGTGAGGGGGTATCGTCTGGAAACACCATATATTTT.

A single count supports this clone. The rearrangement joins TRBV19 to TRBJ2-2, with D hard to call. CDR1 is LNHDA, CDR2 SQIVND, per germline (reference sequence). Trimming stripped 3 bases from V and 7 bases from J, with 6 bases between. The CDR3 consists of 12 residues. CDR3 region: CASSIGFGELFF. The CDR3 region has the DNA TGTGCCAGTAGTATCGGGTTCGGGGAGCTGTTTTTT.

The CDR3, as DNA: TGTGCCAGCAGACCCGGGACTAGCGGGAGAAGGGAGCTGTTTTTT. Protein product: CASRPGTSGRRELFF. The rearrangement joins TRBV6-5 to TRBJ2-2; 14 bases agree with TRBD2. Trimming removed 6 bases from V and 9 bases from J; junction bases left unmatched: 6. In germline, CDR1 is MNHEY, CDR2 SVGAGI. This CDR3 is 15 amino acids long.

The chain uses TRBV10-3 and TRBJ2-1; TRBD2 matches at 9 bases. The CDR3 runs to 16 residues. The ends lost 6 bases at V and 7 bases at J; junction bases unmatched: 13. From germline, CDR1 is ENHRY and CDR2 SYGVKD. CDR3 residues: CAIRGSTGLADNEQFF. Here the CDR3 DNA reads TGTGCCATCAGGGGAAGTACGGGACTAGCAGATAATGAGCAGTTCTTC.

The rearrangement uses TRBV15 and TRBJ1-1; D not resolved. V dropped 1 base and J dropped 3 bases, with 3 bases sitting between them. Germline-derived CDR1 and CDR2 are LNHNV and YYDKDF (reference sequence). CDR3 length equals 12 residues. This CDR3 reads CATSRGDTEAFF. Written as DNA, the CDR3 is TGTGCCACCAGCAGAGGCGACACTGAAGCTTTCTTT.

This rearrangement joins TRBV19 to TRBJ2-2; D is possibly TRBD1 (6 bases). Germline V gene lookup returns CDR1 LNHDA and CDR2 SQIVND (reference sequence). The CDR3 length is 15 residues. Trimming pared 6 bases from V and 4 bases from J, leaving 15 bases between. In nucleotides, the CDR3 is TGTGCCAGTAGCAGAGGGGACACCTTCACCGGGGAGCTGTTTTTT. This codes for CASSRGDTFTGELFF.

The CDR3 region is CASYGDTQYF. CDR3 DNA sequence: TGTGCCAGCTACGGGGATACGCAGTATTTT. This chain uses TRBV18 with TRBJ2-3, with no clear D. V lost 7 bases, J lost 6 bases, and 5 bases lay in between. The CDR3 has 10 amino acids. CDR1 and CDR2 (germline): KGHSH, LQKENI.

The rearrangement links TRBV7-2 to TRBJ1-2; D call uncertain. Germline V lookup: CDR1 SGHTA, CDR2 FQGNSA. This CDR3 is built from 14 residues. The ends were cut back, 1 base at V and 5 bases at J, with 11 bases in the middle. CDR3 amino acids: CASSLGFRAYGYTF. CDR3 nucleotide sequence: TGTGCCAGCAGCTTAGGCTTTCGAGCGTATGGCTACACCTTC.

This chain uses TRBV5-6 with TRBJ2-7, with D perhaps TRBD2 (6 bases). Germline CDR1 SGHDT, CDR2 YYEEEE. Between the trimmed V and J ends, which lost 1 base and 9 bases, there was a span of 14 bases. The CDR3 totals 13 residues. CDR3 region: CASSLRLGGRQYF. The CDR3 nucleotides read TGTGCCAGCAGCTTGAGGTTGGGGGGTCGGCAGTACTTC.

J is TRBJ2-3 and V is TRBV6-5; 14 bases agree with TRBD2. Germline V gene sequence: CDR1 MNHEY, CDR2 SVGAGI. The CDR3 is 16 residues long. The J segment lost 5 bases and the V segment lost 2 bases, leaving 3 bases of the junction unmatched. CDR3 loop: CASSYRLAGGQDTQYF. The CDR3, as DNA: TGTGCCAGCAGTTACCGACTAGCGGGAGGGCAAGATACGCAGTATTTT.

This chain links TRBV7-2 with TRBJ1-1; 10 bases align to TRBD1. V was clipped by 5 bases and J by 4 bases; unmatched bases: 4. The length of the CDR3 is 14 residues. Per the germline V gene, CDR1 is SGHTA and CDR2 is FQGNSA. CDR3 protein: CASSTRTGGTEAFF. The CDR3 coding sequence is TGTGCCAGCAGCACGCGGACAGGGGGCACTGAAGCTTTCTTT.

The count of this clone is one. This chain joins TRBV29-1 and TRBJ2-3; 8 bases map to TRBD2. CDR1 and CDR2 (germline): SQVTM, ANQGSEA. The CDR3 has 15 residues. Germline trimming cut 6 bases from V and 0 bases from J; bases unmatched to any gene: 8. The CDR3 region is CSVTQLADSTDTQYF. In DNA, the CDR3 is TGCAGCGTGACACAACTAGCGGATAGCACAGATACGCAGTATTTT.

The chain is built from TRBV7-9 and TRBJ1-1, with D unclear. Germline V gene sequence: CDR1 SEHNR, CDR2 FQNEAQ (reference sequence). The CDR3 consists of 15 residues. Trimming left V 3 bases short and J 1 base short, with 12 bases between. This chain's CDR3 is CASSLPGLRNTEAFF. The CDR3 DNA sequence: TGTGCCAGCAGCTTGCCTGGACTGAGGAACACTGAAGCTTTCTTT.

V is TRBV11-2 and J is TRBJ1-5; weak D call: TRBD1 (6 bases). Germline-derived CDR1 and CDR2 are SGHAT and FQNNGV. The CDR3 consists of 13 residues. Deletions cut 5 bases from V and 4 bases from J, with 9 bases between. Here the CDR3 reads CASSLTGNQPQHF. The CDR3 region has the DNA TGTGCCAGCAGCCTAACAGGGAATCAGCCCCAGCATTTT.

This clone has just a few counts. The chain employs TRBV5-6 and TRBJ2-2; weak D call: TRBD2 (5 bases). This CDR3 comprises 14 residues. Per germline, CDR1 SGHDT and CDR2 YYEEEE. The V end was cut by 2 bases, the J end by 7 bases, with 12 bases between. The DNA of the CDR3 is TGTGCCAGCAGCTTCGGAGCGGCGGTCGGGGAGCTGTTTTTT. Its translation: CASSFGAAVGELFF.

J is TRBJ1-4 and V is TRBV11-3, with a possible D match to TRBD1 (6 bases). Trimming took 5 bases from V and 6 from J, leaving 13 bases between them. The CDR3 loop spans 14 amino acids. Germline values: CDR1 SGHNT, CDR2 YENEEA. The CDR3 is CASSPQGQYEKLFF. The CDR3 DNA sequence: TGTGCCAGCAGCCCCCAGGGGCAGTATGAAAAACTGTTTTTT.

This chain connects TRBV11-3 to TRBJ1-2; TRBD1 agrees at 10 bases. This CDR3 region has 15 residues. The V and J ends lost 0 bases and 4 bases, in that order; junction bases with no gene match: 2. Looked up from germline, CDR1 is SGHNT and CDR2 is YENEEA. CDR3 sequence (DNA): TGTGCCAGCAGCTTAGACCGGGACAGGGGCTATGGCTACACCTTC. It codes for CASSLDRDRGYGYTF.

In regard to this clone: Sequence at one end of the junction differs from germline and may be a read error. The chain uses TRBV7-7 and TRBJ2-5; 7 bases agree with TRBD2. The V gene's germline CDR1 is SSHAT and CDR2 FNYEAQ (reference sequence). The CDR3 length is 16 residues. The CDR3 region is CASSLVAGTLQETQYF. The CDR3 bases are TGTGCTAGCAGCTTAGTAGCGGGCACACTCCAAGAGACCCAGTACTTC.

The genes are TRBV11-2 and TRBJ1-1; the D is unclear. CDR3 size: 13 residues. The germline V gene has CDR1 SGHAT and CDR2 FQNNGV. The V end lost 3 bases, the J end lost 8 bases, and 13 bases lay between the germline ends. The CDR3 DNA follows: TGTGCCAGCAGCTTCCCCGGGGAAAGAGAAGCTTTCTTT. Protein: CASSFPGEREAFF.